What follows is one T cell receptor (beta chain) and its context. What it binds is not known. The sample originates from a study of cytomegalovirus exposure and HLA in healthy donors. Whole-study findings and limits: Exclusion as indistinguishable affected some V segments, including TRBV6-2 and TRBV6-3. As confirmed in vitro, a few CMV-associated chains were specific for CMV antigens.

CDR1 and CDR2 (germline): SEHNR, FQNEAQ (reference sequence). With V trimmed by 1 base and J by 2 bases, 4 bases remained unmatched. The CDR3 is 17 residues long. The PCR used 60 Vbeta and 13 Jbeta primers. Produced via immunoSEQ multiplex PCR; TCRdb's table is partial and in-frame only. In the table there are about 98,000 clones, around 68% of which are singletons. The chain joins TRBV7-9 to TRBJ2-5, with 13 bases fitting TRBD2. The TCR comes from a man in his fifties in good health and CMV-seronegative. Sequenced input: PBMCs. The CDR3 nucleotides read TGTGCCAGCAGCTTAGGACTAGCGGGAGGATGGCAAGAGACCCAGTACTTC. Translation gives CASSLGLAGGWQETQYF.